The present TCR beta chain was sequenced within a study of T cell repertoires in cytomegalovirus infection. Comments on this clonotype: Antigen specificity is unknown.

TCRdb ran MiXCR on the reads and lists one entry per CDR3 protein. Of some 500,000 distinct CDR3 sequences in the sample, just under 40% are singletons; the top ten hold around 46%. This specimen was cultured PBMCs, taken from culture after CMV antigen stimulation. The origin of this receptor is a human donor in good health (CMV status not recorded). Some clones in this sample may be carry-over from other donors' samples.

CDR3 in amino acids: CASSSRPGGGTQYF. The CDR3 nucleotides read TGTGCCAGCAGCTCAAGACCCGGGGGTGGTACGCAGTATTTT. The chain joins TRBV7-2 to TRBJ2-3, with D perhaps matching TRBD2 (6 bases). The CDR3 extends over 14 amino acids. Trimming stripped 4 bases from V and 8 bases from J, with 16 bases between. Germline V gene data show CDR1 as SGHTA and CDR2 as FQGNSA.